This T cell receptor (beta chain) was identified during a study of T-cell reconstitution after alpha-beta-depleted transplantation in children. The study, taken as a whole, reports: A year post-transplant, T-cell counts and diversity derived mostly from newly produced T cells. Several patients had high TCRbeta diversity at day 60; it came from surviving recipient T cells and thymic progenitors. About two months after transplant, alpha-beta T cells reportedly came from several hundred expanded graft clones.

Unique molecular identifiers were incorporated into the prepared TCRbeta library. TCRdb independently ran MiXCR on the PCR reads; one entry per CDR3 protein. The repertoire has about 420,000 distinct CDR3 sequences, 15% to 20% of them found once; the top ten carry approximately 28%. V was clipped by 3 bases and J by 6 bases; unmatched bases: 5. Germline CDR1 SGHRS, CDR2 YFSETQ. The CDR3 is 15 residues long. This clonotype was seen a few times. Its antigen is currently unknown. The chain joins TRBV5-1 to TRBJ2-1; 11 bases align to TRBD2. Source: PBMCs, mostly from graft donor cells, taken 360 days after TCRalphabeta/CD19-depleted stem cell transplant. This sequence was found in a boy under three years old who had a stem cell transplant for Wiskott-Aldrich syndrome, so the T cells may come from the graft donor. The CDR3 DNA reads as TGCGCCAGCAGCTCACTAGCGGGGGACGGCAATGAGCAGTTCTTC. It translates to CASSSLAGDGNEQFF.